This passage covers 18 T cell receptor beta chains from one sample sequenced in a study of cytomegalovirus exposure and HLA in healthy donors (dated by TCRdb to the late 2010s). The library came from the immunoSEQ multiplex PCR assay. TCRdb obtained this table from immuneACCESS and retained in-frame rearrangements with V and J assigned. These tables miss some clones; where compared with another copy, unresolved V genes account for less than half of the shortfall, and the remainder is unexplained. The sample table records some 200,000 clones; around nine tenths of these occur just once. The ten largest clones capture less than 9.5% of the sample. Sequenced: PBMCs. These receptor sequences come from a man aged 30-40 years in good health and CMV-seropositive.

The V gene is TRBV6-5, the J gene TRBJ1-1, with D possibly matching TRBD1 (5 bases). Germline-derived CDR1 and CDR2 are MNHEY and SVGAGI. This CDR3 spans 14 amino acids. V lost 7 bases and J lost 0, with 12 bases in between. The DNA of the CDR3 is TGTGCCAGCATGGCAGGGATAATGAACACTGAAGCTTTCTTT. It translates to CASMAGIMNTEAFF.

In DNA form, the CDR3 reads TGTGCCAGCAGACGGAATCCGGGACAGGGGGTTGAAAAACTGTTTTTT. It encodes CASRRNPGQGVEKLFF. V and J are TRBV27 and TRBJ1-4; 11 nucleotides match TRBD1. The trim removed 6 bases at V and 7 bases at J, leaving 10 bases unmatched. Looked up from germline, CDR1 is MNHEY and CDR2 is SMNVEV (reference sequence). This CDR3 is built from 16 residues.

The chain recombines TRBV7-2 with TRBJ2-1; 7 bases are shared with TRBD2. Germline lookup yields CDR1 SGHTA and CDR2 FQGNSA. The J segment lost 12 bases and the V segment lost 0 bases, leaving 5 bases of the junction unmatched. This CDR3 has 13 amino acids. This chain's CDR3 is CASSLAETGGQFF. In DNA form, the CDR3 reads TGTGCCAGCAGCTTAGCGGAGACGGGAGGGCAGTTCTTC.

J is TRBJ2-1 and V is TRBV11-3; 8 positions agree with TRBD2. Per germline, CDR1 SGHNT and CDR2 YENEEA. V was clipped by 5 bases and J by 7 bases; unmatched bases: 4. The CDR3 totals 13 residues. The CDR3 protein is CASSRTGGNEQFF. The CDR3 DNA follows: TGTGCCAGCAGCCGAACGGGGGGGAATGAGCAGTTCTTC.

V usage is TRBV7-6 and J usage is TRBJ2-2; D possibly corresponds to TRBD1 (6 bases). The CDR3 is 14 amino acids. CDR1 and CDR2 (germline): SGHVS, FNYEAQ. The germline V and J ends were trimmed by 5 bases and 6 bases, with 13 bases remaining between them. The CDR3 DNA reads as TGTGCCAGCAGCCTACAGGGTTTCGCCGGGGAGCTGTTTTTT. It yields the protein CASSLQGFAGELFF.

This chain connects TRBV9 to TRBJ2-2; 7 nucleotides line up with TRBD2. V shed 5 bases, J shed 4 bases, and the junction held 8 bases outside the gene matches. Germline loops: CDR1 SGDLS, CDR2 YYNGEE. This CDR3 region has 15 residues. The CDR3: CASSNTGTTTGELFF. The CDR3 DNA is TGTGCCAGCAGTAATACTGGGACTACCACCGGGGAGCTGTTTTTT.

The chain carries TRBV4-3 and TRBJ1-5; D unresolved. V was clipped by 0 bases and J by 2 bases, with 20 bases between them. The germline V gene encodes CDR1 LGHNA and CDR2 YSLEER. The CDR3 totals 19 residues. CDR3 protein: CASSQERSGIGMGNQPQHF. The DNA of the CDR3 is TGCGCCAGCAGCCAAGAAAGGTCCGGAATCGGGATGGGCAATCAGCCCCAGCATTTT.

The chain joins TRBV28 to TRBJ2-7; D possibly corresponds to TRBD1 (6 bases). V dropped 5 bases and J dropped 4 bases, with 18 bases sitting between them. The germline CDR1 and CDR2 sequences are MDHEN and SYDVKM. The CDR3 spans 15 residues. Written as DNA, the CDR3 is TGTGCCAGCAGTGTAGGACACTCTAGGGGGTACGAGCAGTACTTC. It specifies CASSVGHSRGYEQYF. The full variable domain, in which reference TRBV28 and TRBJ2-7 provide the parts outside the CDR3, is DVKVTQSSRYLVKRTGEKVFLECVQDMDHENMFWYRQDPGLGLRLIYFSYDVKMKEKGDIPEGYSVSREKKERFSLILESASTNQTSMYLCASSVGHSRGYEQYFGPGTRLTVT.

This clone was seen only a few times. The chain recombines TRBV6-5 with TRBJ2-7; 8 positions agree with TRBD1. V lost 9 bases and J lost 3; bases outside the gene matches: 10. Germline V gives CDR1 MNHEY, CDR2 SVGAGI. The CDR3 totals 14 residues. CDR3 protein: CASSAGGRIYEQYF. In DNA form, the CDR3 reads TGTGCCAGTTCTGCAGGGGGCCGGATCTACGAGCAGTACTTC.

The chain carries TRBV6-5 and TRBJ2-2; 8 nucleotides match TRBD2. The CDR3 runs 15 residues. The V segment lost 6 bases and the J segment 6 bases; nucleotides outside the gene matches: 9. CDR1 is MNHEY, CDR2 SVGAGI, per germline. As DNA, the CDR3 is TGTGCCAGCAGCCTAGAACCGGGGGGGGCCGGGGAGCTGTTTTTT. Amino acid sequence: CASSLEPGGAGELFF.

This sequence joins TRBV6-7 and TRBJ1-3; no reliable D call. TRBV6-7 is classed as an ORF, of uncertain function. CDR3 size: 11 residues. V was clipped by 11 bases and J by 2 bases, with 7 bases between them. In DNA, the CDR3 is TGTGCCGGCAACACTGGAAACACCATATATTTT. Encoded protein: CAGNTGNTIYF.

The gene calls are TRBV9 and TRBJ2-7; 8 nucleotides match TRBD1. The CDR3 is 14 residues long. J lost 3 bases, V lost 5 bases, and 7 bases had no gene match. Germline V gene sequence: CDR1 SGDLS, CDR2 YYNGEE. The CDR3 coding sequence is TGTGCCAGCAGTGGATCAGGGGGCGACTACGAGCAGTACTTC. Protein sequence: CASSGSGGDYEQYF.

CDR3 bases: TGTGCCAGCAACCCGCTCATGAACACTGAAGCTTTCTTT. Protein sequence: CASNPLMNTEAFF. The rearrangement links TRBV2 to TRBJ1-1; D remains unclear. The V and J ends lost 7 bases and 0 bases respectively, with 9 bases between them. Per germline, CDR1 SNHLY and CDR2 FYNNEI. The CDR3 loop spans 13 amino acids.

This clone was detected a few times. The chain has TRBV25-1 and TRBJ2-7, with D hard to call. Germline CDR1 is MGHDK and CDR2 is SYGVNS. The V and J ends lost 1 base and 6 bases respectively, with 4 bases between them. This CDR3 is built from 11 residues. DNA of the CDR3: TGTGCCAGCAGTGAATGGGGCGAGCAGTACTTC. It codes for CASSEWGEQYF.

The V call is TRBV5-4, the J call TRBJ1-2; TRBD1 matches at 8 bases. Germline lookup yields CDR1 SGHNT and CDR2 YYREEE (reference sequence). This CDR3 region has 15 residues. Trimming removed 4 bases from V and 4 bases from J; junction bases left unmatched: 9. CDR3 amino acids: CASSPQGAQGYGYTF. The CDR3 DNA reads TGTGCCAGCAGCCCGCAGGGGGCGCAAGGCTATGGCTACACCTTC.

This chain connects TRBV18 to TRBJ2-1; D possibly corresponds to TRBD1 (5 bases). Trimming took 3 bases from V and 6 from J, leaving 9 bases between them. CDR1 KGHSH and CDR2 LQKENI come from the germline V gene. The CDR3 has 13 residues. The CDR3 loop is CASSPEGVNEQFF. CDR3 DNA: TGTGCCAGCTCACCCGAAGGGGTCAATGAGCAGTTCTTC. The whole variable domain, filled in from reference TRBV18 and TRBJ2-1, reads NAGVMQNPRHLVRRRGQEARLRCSPMKGHSHVYWYRQLPEEGLKFMVYLQKENIIDESGMPKERFSAEFPKEGPSILRIQQVVRGDSAAYFCASSPEGVNEQFFGPGTRLTVL.

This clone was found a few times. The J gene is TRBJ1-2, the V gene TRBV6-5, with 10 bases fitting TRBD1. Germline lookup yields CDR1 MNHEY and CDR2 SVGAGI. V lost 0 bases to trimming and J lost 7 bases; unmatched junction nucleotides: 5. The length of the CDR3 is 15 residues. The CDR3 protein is CASSYSTGGKVGYTF. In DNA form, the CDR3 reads TGTGCCAGCAGTTACTCGACAGGGGGCAAGGTTGGCTACACCTTC.

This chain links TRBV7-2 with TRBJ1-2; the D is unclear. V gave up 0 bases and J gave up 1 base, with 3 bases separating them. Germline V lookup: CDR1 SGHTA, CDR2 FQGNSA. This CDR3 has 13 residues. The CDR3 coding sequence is TGTGCCAGCAGCTTAGCTAGTAACTATGGCTACACCTTC. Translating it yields CASSLASNYGYTF. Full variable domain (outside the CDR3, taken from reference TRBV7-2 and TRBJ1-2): GAGVSQSPSNKVTEKGKDVELRCDPISGHTALYWYRQSLGQGLEFLIYFQGNSAPDKSGLPSDRFSAERTGGSVSTLTIQRTQQEDSAVYLCASSLASNYGYTFGSGTRLTVV.